This T cell receptor beta chain is drawn from a study of blood T cell repertoires in COVID-19. Study context: Whether acute or convalescent, the COVID-19 samples came from the United States, Italy and Spain.

Sequencing used immunoSEQ multiplex PCR; TCRdb keeps in-frame clones, though not all of them. The repertoire holds approximately 310,000 clones, with more than 75% as singletons. Germline V lookup: CDR1 MGHDK, CDR2 SYGVNS. V dropped 6 bases and J dropped 6 bases, with 14 bases sitting between them. There are 13 residues in the CDR3. The chain recombines TRBV25-1 with TRBJ1-2, with a weak D call TRBD1 (6 bases). The source is a man aged 45-65 years with active or convalescent COVID-19. The sample was peripheral blood. The CDR3 here is CASRKTGSDGYTF. The CDR3 DNA sequence: TGTGCCAGCAGAAAAACAGGGTCCGATGGCTACACCTTC.